This T cell receptor (beta chain) was sequenced during a study of T-cell reconstitution after alpha-beta-depleted transplantation in children. TCRbeta library preparation incorporated unique molecular identifiers. TCRdb re-called the PCR reads with MiXCR, one entry per CDR3 protein. In the table there are around 600,000 distinct CDR3 sequences, 23% of which are singletons. General study findings and limits: T-cell numbers and diversity, one year after transplant, stemmed largely from T cells that were newly produced. Reports say that about two months after transplant, the alpha-beta T cells came out of several hundred graft clones that had expanded.

Concerning this clonotype: The antigen remains undetermined.

After removal of 3 bases from V and 4 bases from J, the junction contained 5 bases not matched to a gene. The CDR3 is 14 residues long. Per germline, CDR1 LNHNV and CDR2 YYDKDF (reference sequence). V usage is TRBV15 and J usage is TRBJ2-7, with 8 nucleotides matching TRBD1. This sequence was found in a boy younger than two who had a stem cell transplant for acute myeloid leukemia, so the T cells may come from the graft donor. The starting material was PBMCs, mostly from graft donor cells, obtained 360 days after TCRalphabeta/CD19-depleted stem cell transplant. The CDR3 DNA reads as TGTGCCACCAGCAGGGACAGGGTATCGTACGAGCAGTACGTC. Its protein product is CATSRDRVSYEQYV.